Listed here are 18 T cell receptor beta chains from one sample, sequenced in a study of T cell clonality in common variable immunodeficiency. Study-wide points: Common variable immunodeficiency TCR beta sequences reportedly had fewer deletions and N-nucleotide insertions.

Profiling relied on immunoSEQ multiplex PCR, and the TCRdb table lists in-frame clones only, not all of them. Altogether approximately 14,000 clones were found in the sample, and no singletons occur. No antigen is known for these receptors. Sequences were obtained from peripheral blood mononuclear cells. The origin of the receptors is a human donor with common variable immunodeficiency.

Only a few counts were recorded for this clone. The read gets to within 3 residues of the CDR3 end, and the germline J gene fills in the rest. The chain recombines TRBV7-9 with TRBJ2-7, with 8 bases aligning to TRBD2. CDR1 and CDR2 from the germline V gene are SEHNR and FQNEAQ (reference sequence). The CDR3 loop spans 15 amino acids. The trim removed 5 bases at V and 3 bases at J, leaving 9 bases unmatched. The CDR3 bases that were read are TGTGCCAGCAGCACGAGCGGGGGTAGAGGCTACGAG. Translated: CASSTSGGRGYE. The whole CDR3 protein is CASSTSGGRGYEQYF.

About this clone: The CDR3 extends 3 residues past the end of the read, so its final part is completed from the germline J gene. V gene TRBV7-9 combines with J gene TRBJ2-1, with 8 bases aligning to TRBD2. V gave up 8 bases and J gave up 7 bases; unmatched junction bases: 4. The germline V gene has CDR1 SEHNR and CDR2 FQNEAQ (reference sequence). The CDR3 extends over 12 amino acids. CDR3 DNA (partial): TGTGCCAGCGTTACTAGCGGAAATGAG. Translated, it gives CASVTSGNE. The CDR3, in full, reads CASVTSGNEQFF.

Concerning this clone itself: The CDR3 is cut off 3 residues early in the read; its end comes from the germline J gene. The J gene is TRBJ2-2, the V gene TRBV30; 7 bases are a match to TRBD1. CDR1 and CDR2 (germline): GTSNPN, SVGIG (reference sequence). The trim removed 5 bases at V and 1 base at J, leaving 7 bases unmatched. CDR3 size: 15 residues. The DNA read from the CDR3 is TGTGCCTGGGACCCGGGACAGAGGAACACCGGGGAG. Amino acid sequence: CAWDPGQRNTGE. In full, the CDR3 reads CAWDPGQRNTGELFF.

Note on this clone: The CDR3 extends 3 residues past the end of the read, so its final part is completed from the germline J gene. The chain recombines TRBV7-8 with TRBJ1-2; D unclear. The V gene lost 1 base and the J gene lost 2 bases, with 14 bases spanning the gap. This CDR3 contains 16 residues. Germline values: CDR1 SGHVS, CDR2 FQNEAQ. CDR3 DNA (partial): TGTGCCAGCAGCTTAGTTTCGGGGAGCCTGAACTATGGC. Residues: CASSLVSGSLNYG. The whole CDR3 is CASSLVSGSLNYGYTF.

Notes on this clone: The read ends 3 residues early relative to the CDR3; the germline J gene fills the gap. Additional DNA sequences in this sample encode the identical CDR3. V and J are TRBV20-1 and TRBJ1-5; D may be TRBD1 (5 bases). CDR1 and CDR2 (germline): DFQATT, SNEGSKA (reference sequence). There are 14 residues in the CDR3. Trimming removed 6 bases at V and 1 base at J, with 13 bases between. The sequenced CDR3 bases are TGCAGTGCCCGAGCGGGGGACAGCAATCAGCCC. Translating it yields CSARAGDSNQP. In full, the CDR3 is CSARAGDSNQPQHF.

For this clone: With the read ending 3 residues before the CDR3 end, the germline J gene is used to fill in that end. This sequence joins TRBV5-1 and TRBJ1-1, with D maybe TRBD1 (6 bases). This CDR3 has 13 amino acids. Germline lookup yields CDR1 SGHRS and CDR2 YFSETQ. V was pared by 0 bases and J by 3 bases, with 6 bases between. The CDR3 bases that were read are TGCGCCAGCAGCTTGGACAGGGACACTGAA. This gives the protein CASSLDRDTE. The whole CDR3 protein reads CASSLDRDTEAFF.

This clone was picked up many times. The CDR3 goes on 3 residues after the read ends, and that part is filled in from the germline J gene. The chain joins TRBV10-3 to TRBJ2-3, with 14 bases fitting TRBD2. From germline, CDR1 is ENHRY and CDR2 SYGVKD. The CDR3 loop spans 18 amino acids. The sequenced part of the CDR3 DNA is TGTGCCATCAGTGAAATTCCGGGACTAGCGGGAGTCGGCGGCGCG. It translates to CAISEIPGLAGVGGA. The CDR3, in full, reads CAISEIPGLAGVGGAQYF.

Remarks on this clone: The CDR3 goes on 3 residues after the read ends, and that part is filled in from the germline J gene. This sequence joins TRBV19 and TRBJ1-2; 10 bases agree with TRBD1. Germline V CDR1 and CDR2: LNHDA, SQIVND (reference sequence). With 1 base clipped from V and 4 bases from J, the junction kept 6 bases outside the gene matches. This CDR3 is built from 16 residues. The CDR3 DNA, read in part, is TGTGCCAGTAGTATAGCCGGGACAGGGGCTGGCTATGGC. Encoded protein: CASSIAGTGAGYG. The full CDR3 is CASSIAGTGAGYGYTF.

This clone was observed many times. The DNA ends 3 residues before the CDR3 does, and the rest of the CDR3 is filled in from the germline J gene. This chain uses TRBV29-1 with TRBJ2-1; TRBD2 aligns across 15 bases. The germline V gene has CDR1 SQVTM and CDR2 ANQGSEA. The ends lost 7 bases at V and 6 bases at J; junction bases unmatched: 4. The CDR3 loop spans 14 amino acids. This CDR3 reads CSAGTSGRTNEQFF. CDR3 bases read: TGCAGCGCCGGGACTAGCGGGAGGACCAATGAG.

The table lists this clone with many counts. CDR3 DNA, as far as it was read: TGTGCCAGTAGTATGGGGACGTTGGCGGGGGCG. This translates into CASSMGTLAGA. The full CDR3 reads CASSMGTLAGAQYF. V is TRBV19 and J is TRBJ2-3; 7 nucleotides align to TRBD2. The observed sequence ends 3 residues before the CDR3 terminus, with the missing tail filled in from the germline J gene. CDR3 length: 14 amino acids. Germline V gene data show CDR1 as LNHDA and CDR2 as SQIVND (reference sequence).

As for this clone: The CDR3 goes on 3 residues after the read ends, and that part is filled in from the germline J gene. The V call is TRBV7-8, the J call TRBJ1-5; TRBD1 might be the D (6 bases). V lost 5 bases and J lost 9, with 8 bases in between. Germline values: CDR1 SGHVS, CDR2 FQNEAQ. The CDR3 is made up of 11 amino acids. The sequenced CDR3 bases are TGTGCCAGCAGCCTGACAGGGCCC. Translated, it gives CASSLTGP. The CDR3 as a whole reads CASSLTGPQHF.

In regard to this clone: The read stops 3 residues short of the end of the CDR3; the missing end is completed from the germline J gene. The chain is built from TRBV23-1 and TRBJ2-7; 7 bases are shared with TRBD1. TRBV23-1 is identified as an open reading frame with a role that is uncertain. There are 15 residues in the CDR3. Trimming took 2 bases from V and 4 from J; bases not matched to a gene: 8. The CDR3: CASSQTRTGPYEQYF. The CDR3 DNA, read in part, is TGCGCCAGCAGTCAAACGAGGACAGGTCCGTACGAG.

This clone was observed a handful of times. The read ends 3 residues early relative to the CDR3; the germline J gene fills the gap. The V and J genes are TRBV11-2 and TRBJ2-5; 8 nucleotides match TRBD1. The junction had 4 bases not matched to a gene; V was cut back by 5 bases and J by 5 bases. This CDR3 has 13 amino acids. The germline V gene encodes CDR1 SGHAT and CDR2 FQNNGV. Incomplete CDR3 DNA: TGTGCCAGCAGCCGAGGGGACAGGGAGACC. Translation gives CASSRGDRET. The full CDR3 protein is CASSRGDRETQYF.

This clone was seen many times. The read terminates 3 residues before the CDR3 end, so the remaining end is supplied by the germline J gene. This chain connects TRBV18 to TRBJ2-1; 9 nucleotides line up with TRBD2. The CDR3 has 14 residues. Trimming removed 6 bases from V and 6 bases from J; junction bases left unmatched: 6. Germline loops: CDR1 KGHSH, CDR2 LQKENI. The sequenced CDR3 bases are TGTGCCAGCTCCCGGGTAGCGGGAGCCAATGAG. Its translation is CASSRVAGANE. The CDR3 reads in full as CASSRVAGANEQFF. Full variable domain (rest looked up from reference TRBV18 and TRBJ2-1): NAGVMQNPRHLVRRRGQEARLRCSPMKGHSHVYWYRQLPEEGLKFMVYLQKENIIDESGMPKERFSAEFPKEGPSILRIQQVVRGDSAAYFCASSRVAGANEQFFGPGTRLTVL.

About this clone: The missing CDR3 end, 3 residues past where the read stops, is filled in from the germline J gene. This chain connects TRBV6-1 to TRBJ2-5; TRBD1 agrees at 10 bases. J was trimmed by 5 bases and V by 4 bases; bases with no gene match: 10. CDR1 is MNHNS, CDR2 SASEGT, per germline. The CDR3 loop spans 16 amino acids. CDR3 protein: CASSAGQGVFGETQYF. The part of the CDR3 DNA that was read is TGTGCCAGCAGTGCTGGACAGGGGGTCTTTGGGGAGACC.

This clone was seen only a few times. The CDR3 end is not reached by the read, which stops 3 residues before it; the germline J gene fills it in. The rearrangement joins TRBV7-2 to TRBJ2-7; D is unclear. Germline CDR1 and CDR2: SGHTA and FQGNSA. V dropped 4 bases and J dropped 4 bases, with 11 bases sitting between them. This CDR3 region has 13 residues. Partial CDR3 DNA: TGTGCCAGCAGCTCGAAATCGGGTTACGAG. Its protein is CASSSKSGYE. The whole CDR3 sequence reads CASSSKSGYEQYF. The complete variable domain, with remaining parts taken from reference TRBV7-2 and TRBJ2-7, reads GAGVSQSPSNKVTEKGKDVELRCDPISGHTALYWYRQSLGQGLEFLIYFQGNSAPDKSGLPSDRFSAERTGGSVSTLTIQRTQQEDSAVYLCASSSKSGYEQYFGPGTRLTVT.

In this sample, this clone turned up a few times. The missing CDR3 end, 3 residues past where the read stops, is filled in from the germline J gene. J is TRBJ1-6 and V is TRBV7-2; tentative D call: TRBD1 (6 bases). The CDR3 length is 15 residues. V was clipped by 1 base and J by 10 bases, with 14 bases between them. Germline V lookup: CDR1 SGHTA, CDR2 FQGNSA. CDR3 DNA, as far as it was read: TGTGCCAGCAGCTTAGTTAGTGGGCAGGGGTCACCC. Its protein is CASSLVSGQGSP. In full, the CDR3 is CASSLVSGQGSPLHF.

This clone was seen at least ten times. The read halts 3 residues ahead of the CDR3 end, with the missing end drawn from the germline J gene. The V gene is TRBV7-3, the J gene TRBJ2-5; the match to TRBD2 covers 11 bases. The ends lost 2 bases at V and 5 bases at J; junction bases unmatched: 4. Germline V gene data show CDR1 as SGHTA and CDR2 as FQGTGA. The CDR3 runs 15 residues. The CDR3 loop reads CASSLVAGGRETQYF. The part of the CDR3 DNA that was read is TGTGCCAGCAGCTTAGTAGCGGGGGGGCGGGAGACC.